One and the same sample provided the 13 T cell receptor beta chains below, sequenced in a study of cytomegalovirus exposure and HLA in healthy donors. Use of 60 Vbeta and 13 Jbeta primers characterized the PCR. The assay was immunoSEQ multiplex PCR, and TCRdb's table has in-frame clones only and misses some. The table lists some 95,000 clones, roughly 76% of them singletons. The sequenced sample was PBMCs. Every receptor here comes from a female donor in good health and CMV-seronegative.

This clone was detected once. The genes are TRBV19 and TRBJ2-2; 9 bases are shared with TRBD1. With V trimmed by 9 bases and J by 4 bases, 3 bases remained unmatched. There are 13 residues in the CDR3. The germline gives CDR1 LNHDA, CDR2 SQIVND (reference sequence). CDR3 bases: TGTGCCAGCAAGGGACAGGGCACCGGGGAGCTGTTTTTT. Its protein product is CASKGQGTGELFF. Supplemented by reference TRBV19 and TRBJ2-2, the full variable domain reads DGGITQSPKYLFRKEGQNVTLSCEQNLNHDAMYWYRQDPGQGLRLIYYSQIVNDFQKGDIAEGYSVSREKKESFPLTVTSAQKNPTAFYLCASKGQGTGELFFGEGSRLTVL.

This clone was detected only once. The chain combines TRBV14 with TRBJ2-3; 11 bases align to TRBD2. The junction had 6 bases not matched to a gene; V was cut back by 6 bases and J by 7 bases. CDR1 and CDR2 (germline): SGHDN, FVKESK. This CDR3 spans 14 amino acids. The CDR3 region has the DNA TGTGCCAGCAGTCATCCTAGCGGGAGGTATACGCAGTATTTT. Protein product: CASSHPSGRYTQYF.

This clone was seen just once. V is TRBV11-3 and J is TRBJ2-2, with D unresolved. The CDR3 is 12 amino acids. V was clipped by 3 bases and J by 6 bases, with 5 bases between them. Germline-derived CDR1 and CDR2 are SGHNT and YENEEA. CDR3 bases: TGTGCCAGCAGCTTTCGTTCCGGGGAGCTGTTTTTT. This gives the protein CASSFRSGELFF.

This chain links TRBV25-1 with TRBJ2-2; possible D gene TRBD1, 6 bases. Germline V lookup: CDR1 MGHDK, CDR2 SYGVNS. V dropped 7 bases and J dropped 6 bases, with 18 bases sitting between them. The CDR3 has 15 amino acids. The CDR3 loop reads CASTPPTGQAGELFF. CDR3 bases: TGTGCCAGCACTCCCCCTACAGGGCAGGCCGGGGAGCTGTTTTTT.

The chain uses TRBV5-6 and TRBJ2-4; weak D call: TRBD1 (6 bases). The ends were cut back, 4 bases at V and 6 bases at J, with 14 bases in the middle. CDR1 is SGHDT and CDR2 is YYEEEE in the germline V gene. There are 14 residues in the CDR3. CDR3 region: CASSTGQRGNIQYF. CDR3 DNA: TGTGCCAGCAGCACCGGACAGAGGGGAAACATTCAGTACTTC.

The CDR3: CASSLEEGTDYGYTF. The DNA of the CDR3 is TGTGCCAGCAGCTTAGAGGAGGGGACCGACTATGGCTACACCTTC. The J gene is TRBJ1-2, the V gene TRBV7-9, with D possibly matching TRBD1 (5 bases). The CDR3 consists of 15 residues. Germline CDR1 and CDR2: SEHNR and FQNEAQ (reference sequence). V was trimmed by 1 base and J by 3 bases, leaving 12 bases between them.

The CDR3 loop reads CASSPGGALAYEQYF. Here the CDR3 DNA reads TGTGCCAGCAGCCCCGGCGGAGCCCTGGCCTACGAGCAGTACTTC. The chain uses TRBV28 and TRBJ2-7; D remains unclear. With 6 bases removed from V and 2 bases from J, the gap between germline ends came to 17 bases. The germline gives CDR1 MDHEN, CDR2 SYDVKM. There are 15 residues in the CDR3.

This clone showed up just once. The chain carries TRBV10-3 and TRBJ2-1; 7 nucleotides match TRBD2. V was pared by 5 bases and J by 10 bases, with 11 bases of the junction left unmatched. CDR1 and CDR2 from the germline V gene are ENHRY and SYGVKD. CDR3 length: 14 residues. CDR3 bases: TGTGCCATCAGTACGAGGGGAGGGGATGGCGAGCAGTTCTTC. It is translated as CAISTRGGDGEQFF.

This clone was detected only a few times. The rearrangement uses TRBV28 and TRBJ1-1; D ambiguous. V was trimmed by 6 bases and J by 1 base, leaving 12 bases between them. CDR3 size: 14 residues. The V gene's germline CDR1 is MDHEN and CDR2 SYDVKM. The CDR3 DNA is TGTGCCAGCAGCCCCCCCGGGAAGAACACTGAAGCTTTCTTT. It codes for CASSPPGKNTEAFF.

This clone was seen only once. This sequence joins TRBV11-2 and TRBJ1-4; D is uncertain. V lost 1 base and J lost 4, with 7 bases in between. This CDR3 has 14 residues. Looked up from germline, CDR1 is SGHAT and CDR2 is FQNNGV. This CDR3 reads CASSLGRHNEKLFF. The CDR3 DNA sequence: TGTGCCAGCAGCTTAGGGCGGCATAATGAAAAACTGTTTTTT.

The chain uses TRBV28 and TRBJ1-2, with 7 bases aligning to TRBD1. J gave up 7 bases and V 6 bases, and 11 bases lay outside the gene matches. The CDR3 length is 14 residues. Germline CDR1 and CDR2: MDHEN and SYDVKM. This chain's CDR3 is CASRPDRDRGGYTF. The CDR3 DNA is TGTGCCAGCAGACCTGACAGGGATCGTGGTGGCTACACCTTC.

Notes on this clone: The same CDR3 also results from other DNA sequences found in this sample. The genes are TRBV15 and TRBJ2-3; 12 nucleotides match TRBD1. Trimming took 5 bases from V and 6 from J; bases not matched to a gene: 6. The CDR3 is made up of 15 amino acids. Germline CDR1 and CDR2: LNHNV and YYDKDF (reference sequence). The DNA of the CDR3 is TGTGCCACCAGCTCCCGGGACAGGGGGCTTGATACGCAGTATTTT. Translating it yields CATSSRDRGLDTQYF.

The V and J genes are TRBV5-1 and TRBJ1-1; 8 bases align to TRBD1. The CDR3 contains 15 residues. Germline V gene lookup returns CDR1 SGHRS and CDR2 YFSETQ. The V segment lost 2 bases and the J segment 2 bases; nucleotides outside the gene matches: 5. The CDR3 nucleotides read TGCGCCAGCAGCTTTGGGACAGGAGCAAACACTGAAGCTTTCTTT. It codes for CASSFGTGANTEAFF.